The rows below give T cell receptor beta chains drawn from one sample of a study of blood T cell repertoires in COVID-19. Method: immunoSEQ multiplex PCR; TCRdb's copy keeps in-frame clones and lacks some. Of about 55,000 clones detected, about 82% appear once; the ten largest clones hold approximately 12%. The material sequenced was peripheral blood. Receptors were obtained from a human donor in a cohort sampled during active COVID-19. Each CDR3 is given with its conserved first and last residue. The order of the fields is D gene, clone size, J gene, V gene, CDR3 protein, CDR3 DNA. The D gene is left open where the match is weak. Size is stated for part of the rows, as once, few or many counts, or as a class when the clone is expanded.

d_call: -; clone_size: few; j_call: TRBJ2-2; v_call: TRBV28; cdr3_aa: CASSTPTGELFF; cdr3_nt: TGTGCCAGCAGTACTCCCACCGGGGAGCTGTTTTTT
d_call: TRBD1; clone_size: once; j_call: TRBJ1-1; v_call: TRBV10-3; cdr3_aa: CAIRGTVGAFF; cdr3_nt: TGTGCCATCAGGGGGACAGTCGGAGCTTTCTTT
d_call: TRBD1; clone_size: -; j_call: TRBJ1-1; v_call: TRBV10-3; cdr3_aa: CAARTGGMNTEAFF; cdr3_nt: TGTGCCGCCCGGACAGGGGGGATGAACACTGAAGCTTTCTTT
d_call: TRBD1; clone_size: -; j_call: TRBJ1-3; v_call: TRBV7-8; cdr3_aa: CASSLRPGTGDFSGNTIYF; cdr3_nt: TGTGCCAGCAGCTTAAGACCCGGGACAGGGGACTTCTCTGGAAACACCATATATTTT
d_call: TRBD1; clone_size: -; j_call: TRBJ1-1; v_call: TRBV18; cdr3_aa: CASSPGTGGVNTEAFF; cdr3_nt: TGTGCCAGCTCACCCGGGACAGGGGGCGTGAACACTGAAGCTTTCTTT
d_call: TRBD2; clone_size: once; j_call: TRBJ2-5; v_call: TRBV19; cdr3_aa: CAIPPSGRVRETQYF; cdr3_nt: TGTGCCATCCCCCCTAGCGGGAGGGTTAGAGAGACCCAGTACTTC
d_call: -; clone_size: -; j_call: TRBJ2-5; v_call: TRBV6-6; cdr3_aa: CASRLPGGGSETQYF; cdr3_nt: TGTGCCAGCAGACTCCCCGGGGGAGGTTCGGAGACCCAGTACTTC
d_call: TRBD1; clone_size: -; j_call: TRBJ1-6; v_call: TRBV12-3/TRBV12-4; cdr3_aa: CASRDREPLHF; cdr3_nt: TGTGCCAGCAGGGACAGGGAACCCCTCCACTTT
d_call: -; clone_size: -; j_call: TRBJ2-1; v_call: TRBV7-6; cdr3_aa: CASSLTESPYNEQFF; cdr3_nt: TGTGCCAGCAGCCTCACTGAGTCTCCCTACAATGAGCAGTTCTTC
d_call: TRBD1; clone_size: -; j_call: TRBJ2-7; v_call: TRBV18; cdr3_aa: CASSPAGTGGAARYEQYF; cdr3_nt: TGTGCCAGCTCACCAGCAGGGACAGGGGGCGCCGCGCGCTACGAGCAGTACTTC
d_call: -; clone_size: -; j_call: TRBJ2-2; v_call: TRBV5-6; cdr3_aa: CASSPSGQPTGELFF; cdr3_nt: TGTGCCAGCAGCCCATCAGGGCAACCCACCGGGGAGCTGTTTTTT
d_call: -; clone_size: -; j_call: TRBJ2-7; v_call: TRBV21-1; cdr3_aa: CASSSMIEVRTYEQYF; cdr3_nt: TGTGCCAGCAGCTCAATGATAGAGGTGAGGACCTACGAGCAGTACTTC
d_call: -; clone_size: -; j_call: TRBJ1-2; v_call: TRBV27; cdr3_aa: CASSLSPGFGKNYGYTF; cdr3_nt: TGTGCCAGCAGTTTATCTCCCGGTTTCGGGAAAAACTATGGCTACACCTTC
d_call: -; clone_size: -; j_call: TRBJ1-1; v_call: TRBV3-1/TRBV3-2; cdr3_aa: CASSQSREAFF; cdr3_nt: TGTGCCAGCAGCCAATCTCGTGAAGCTTTCTTT
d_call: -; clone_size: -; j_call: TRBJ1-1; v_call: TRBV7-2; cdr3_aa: CASSSGGVEMNTEAFF; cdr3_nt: TGTGCCAGCAGCTCGGGGGGGGTAGAGATGAACACTGAAGCTTTCTTT
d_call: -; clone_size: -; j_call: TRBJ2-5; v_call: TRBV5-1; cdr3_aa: CASRWRDHRETQYF; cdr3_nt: TGCGCCAGCAGATGGCGGGACCATCGAGAGACCCAGTACTTC
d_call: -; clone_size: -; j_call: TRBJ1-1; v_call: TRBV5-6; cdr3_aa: CASSYSGGWSEAFF; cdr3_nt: TGTGCCAGCAGCTATTCGGGGGGTTGGTCTGAAGCTTTCTTT
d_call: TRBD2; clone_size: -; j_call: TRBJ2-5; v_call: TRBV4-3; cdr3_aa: CASSQDPPGTSGRDSQYF; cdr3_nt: TGCGCCAGCAGCCAAGATCCCCCCGGGACTAGCGGGAGGGATTCCCAGTACTTC
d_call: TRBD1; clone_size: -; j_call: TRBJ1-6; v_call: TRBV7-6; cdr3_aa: CASSPGTDNSPLHF; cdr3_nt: TGTGCCAGCAGCCCCGGGACAGATAATTCACCCCTCCACTTT
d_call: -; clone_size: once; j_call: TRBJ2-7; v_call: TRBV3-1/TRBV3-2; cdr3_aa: CASRPSWADEQYF; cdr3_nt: TGTGCCAGCAGGCCCTCGTGGGCAGACGAGCAGTACTTC
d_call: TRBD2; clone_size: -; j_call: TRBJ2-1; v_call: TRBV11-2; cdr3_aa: CASSFASGRTYNEQFF; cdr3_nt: TGTGCCAGCAGCTTCGCTAGCGGGAGAACCTACAATGAGCAGTTCTTC
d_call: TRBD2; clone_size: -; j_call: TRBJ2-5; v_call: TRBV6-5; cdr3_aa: CASRDSGRFVQYF; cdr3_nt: TGTGCCAGCAGGGATAGCGGGAGGTTTGTCCAGTACTTC
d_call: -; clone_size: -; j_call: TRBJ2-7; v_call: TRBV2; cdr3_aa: CASSDPLGANDEQYF; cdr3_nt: TGTGCCAGCAGTGACCCCCTTGGGGCGAACGACGAGCAGTACTTC
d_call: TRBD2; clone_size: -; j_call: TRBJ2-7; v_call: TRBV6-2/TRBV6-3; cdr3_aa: CASSRLAGVEQYF; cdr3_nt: TGTGCCAGCAGTCGACTAGCGGGAGTCGAGCAGTACTTC
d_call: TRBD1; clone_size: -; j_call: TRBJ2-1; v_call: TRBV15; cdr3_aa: CATSRRQGAYNEQFF; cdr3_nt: TGTGCCACCAGCAGAAGACAGGGGGCCTACAATGAGCAGTTCTTC
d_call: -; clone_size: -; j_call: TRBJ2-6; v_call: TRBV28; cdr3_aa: CASRGDWTPGANVLTF; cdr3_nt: TGTGCCAGCAGAGGGGACTGGACCCCTGGGGCCAACGTCCTGACTTTC
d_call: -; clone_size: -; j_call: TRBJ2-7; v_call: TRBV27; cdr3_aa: CASRPRSSSYEQYF; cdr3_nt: TGTGCCAGCAGACCCAGGTCCAGCTCCTACGAGCAGTACTTC
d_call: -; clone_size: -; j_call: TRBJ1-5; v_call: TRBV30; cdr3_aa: CAWSGGLSNQPQHF; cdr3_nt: TGTGCCTGGAGCGGCGGGCTCAGCAATCAGCCCCAGCATTTT
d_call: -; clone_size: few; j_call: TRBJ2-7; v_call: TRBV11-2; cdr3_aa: CASSLVRGGYEQYF; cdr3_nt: TGTGCCAGCAGCTTAGTTAGGGGTGGCTACGAGCAGTACTTC
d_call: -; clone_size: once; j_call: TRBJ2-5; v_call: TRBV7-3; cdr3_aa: CASSLGGSPSGGTQYF; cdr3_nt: TGTGCCAGCAGCTTAGGGGGCAGTCCCTCCGGAGGGACCCAGTACTTC
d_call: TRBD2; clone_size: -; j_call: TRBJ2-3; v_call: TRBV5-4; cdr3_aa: CASSSRLAGSTDTQYF; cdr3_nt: TGTGCCAGCAGCTCCCGACTAGCGGGAAGCACAGATACGCAGTATTTT
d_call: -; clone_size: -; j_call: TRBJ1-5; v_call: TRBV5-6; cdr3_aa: CASSVGGGGAYQPQHF; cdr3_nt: TGTGCCAGCAGCGTGGGGGGCGGGGGGGCTTATCAGCCCCAGCATTTT
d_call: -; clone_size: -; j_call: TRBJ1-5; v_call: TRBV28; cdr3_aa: CASSLAPGMVDQPQHF; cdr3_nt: TGTGCCAGCAGTTTAGCTCCCGGGATGGTCGATCAGCCCCAGCATTTT
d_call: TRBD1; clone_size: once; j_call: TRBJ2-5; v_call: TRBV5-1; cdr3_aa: CASSGTGTGEETQYF; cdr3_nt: TGCGCCAGCAGCGGGACCGGGACAGGAGAAGAGACCCAGTACTTC
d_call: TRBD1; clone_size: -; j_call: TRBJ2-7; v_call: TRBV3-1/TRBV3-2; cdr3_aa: CASSQGTGSYEQYF; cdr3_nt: TGTGCCAGCAGCCAAGGGACAGGGTCCTACGAGCAGTACTTC
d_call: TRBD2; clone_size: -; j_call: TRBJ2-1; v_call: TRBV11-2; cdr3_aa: CASSLDGTSGSISYNEQFF; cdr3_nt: TGTGCCAGCAGCTTAGATGGGACTAGCGGGAGTATCTCCTACAATGAGCAGTTCTTC
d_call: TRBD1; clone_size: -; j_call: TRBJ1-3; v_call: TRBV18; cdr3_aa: CASNRDRAHSGNTIYF; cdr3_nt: TGTGCCAGTAACCGGGACAGGGCTCACTCTGGAAACACCATATATTTT
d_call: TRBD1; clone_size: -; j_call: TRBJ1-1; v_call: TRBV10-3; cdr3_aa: CAIREGQMNTEAFF; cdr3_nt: TGTGCCATCAGGGAGGGACAGATGAACACTGAAGCTTTCTTT
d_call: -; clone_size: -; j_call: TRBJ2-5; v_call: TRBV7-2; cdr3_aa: CASSLTTHQETQYF; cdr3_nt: TGTGCCAGCAGCTTAACGACACATCAAGAGACCCAGTACTTC
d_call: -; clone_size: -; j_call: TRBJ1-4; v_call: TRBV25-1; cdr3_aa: CASTETGTNEKLFF; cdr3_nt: TGTGCCAGCACCGAAACGGGGACTAATGAAAAACTGTTTTTT
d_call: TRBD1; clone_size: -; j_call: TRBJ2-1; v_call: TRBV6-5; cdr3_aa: CASSYLGRGRGEQFF; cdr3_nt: TGTGCCAGCAGTTATTTGGGCAGGGGGAGAGGTGAGCAGTTCTTC
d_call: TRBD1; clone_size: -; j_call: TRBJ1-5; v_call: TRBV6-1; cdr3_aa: CASSGRQGAFRSNQPQHF; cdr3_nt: TGTGCCAGCAGTGGTAGACAGGGGGCATTCCGATCCAATCAGCCCCAGCATTTT
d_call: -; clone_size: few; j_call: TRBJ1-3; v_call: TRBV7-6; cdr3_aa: CASSLSGSSGNTIYF; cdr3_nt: TGTGCCAGCAGCCTTAGCGGGTCTTCTGGAAACACCATATATTTT
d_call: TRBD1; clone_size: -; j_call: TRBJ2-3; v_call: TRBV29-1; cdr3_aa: CSVEDRGRGQDTQYF; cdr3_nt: TGCAGCGTTGAAGATCGGGGTAGGGGGCAAGATACGCAGTATTTT
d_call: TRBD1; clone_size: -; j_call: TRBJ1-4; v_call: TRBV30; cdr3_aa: CAWSVRQGEKLFF; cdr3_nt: TGTGCCTGGAGTGTACGACAGGGTGAAAAACTGTTTTTT
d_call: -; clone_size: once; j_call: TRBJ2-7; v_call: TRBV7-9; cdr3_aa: CASSLGPGASYEQYF; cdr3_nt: TGTGCCAGCAGCTTGGGGCCAGGGGCCTCCTACGAGCAGTACTTC
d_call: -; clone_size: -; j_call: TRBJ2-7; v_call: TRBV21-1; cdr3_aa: CASSKLLTGRITSYEQYF; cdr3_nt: TGTGCCAGCAGCAAATTGCTGACAGGCCGGATTACCTCCTACGAGCAGTACTTC